This TCR beta chain was recovered during a study of OX40 agonist ivuxolimab in advanced cancers. Patients with autoimmune history or systemic immunosuppression were excluded. Clones were sequenced by immunoSEQ multiplex PCR, and TCRdb holds only the in-frame ones, with some missing. The table has roughly 74,000 clones, roughly 90% seen once. The germline V gene has CDR1 SGHAT and CDR2 FQDESV (reference sequence). V lost 1 base and J lost 7, with 13 bases in between. This CDR3 has 14 residues. The chain recombines TRBV11-1 with TRBJ1-2, with D maybe TRBD1 (6 bases). The sequenced sample was CD4+ or CD8+ T cells sorted from blood, obtained in a trial of the OX40 agonist ivuxolimab. This sequence was found in an adult with an advanced solid tumor such as melanoma, head and neck, liver or kidney cancer. The CDR3 nucleotides are TGTGCCAGCAGCTTAGTTACAGGGATGACTGGCTACACCTTC. Protein: CASSLVTGMTGYTF.